What follows are 24 T cell receptor beta chains derived from one specimen sequenced in a study of blood T cell repertoires in COVID-19. The repertoire was sequenced with immunoSEQ multiplex PCR; TCRdb's copy has only in-frame clones and lacks some. The sample carries over 12,000 clones, around 86% recorded once. Material for sequencing was peripheral blood. The receptors were gathered from a human donor in a cohort sampled during active COVID-19.

This chain joins TRBV19 and TRBJ1-3; D remains unclear. CDR3 length: 17 residues. CDR1 is LNHDA, CDR2 SQIVND, per germline (reference sequence). Trimming removed 6 bases from V and 4 bases from J, with 22 bases in between. CDR3 region: CASRRLLRSEAGNTIYF. CDR3 coding DNA: TGTGCCAGTAGACGCCTTCTCCGCTCTGAGGCCGGAAACACCATATATTTT.

This chain links TRBV9 with TRBJ2-2, with D possibly being TRBD1 (5 bases). This CDR3 is 14 amino acids long. Trimming pared 4 bases from V and 6 bases from J, leaving 13 bases between. In germline, CDR1 is SGDLS, CDR2 YYNGEE. The CDR3 here is CASSPLGHAGELFF. The DNA for the CDR3 is TGTGCCAGCAGCCCCCTTGGACACGCCGGGGAGCTGTTTTTT.

V is TRBV5-1 and J is TRBJ1-2, with 9 bases lining up with TRBD1. The trim removed 3 bases at V and 6 bases at J, leaving 3 bases unmatched. This CDR3 is built from 13 residues. CDR1 and CDR2 from the germline V gene are SGHRS and YFSETQ. The CDR3 is CASSSQGADGYTF. CDR3 nucleotide sequence: TGCGCCAGCAGCTCACAGGGGGCGGATGGCTACACCTTC. Combining the CDR3 with reference TRBV5-1 and TRBJ1-2 gives the whole variable domain KAGVTQTPRYLIKTRGQQVTLSCSPISGHRSVSWYQQTPGQGLQFLFEYFSETQRNKGNFPGRFSGRQFSNSRSEMNVSTLELGDSALYLCASSSQGADGYTFGSGTRLTVV.

The V gene is TRBV28, the J gene TRBJ1-1; perhaps TRBD1 as D (6 bases). V was pared by 4 bases and J by 4 bases, with 16 bases between. This CDR3 is 15 amino acids long. Germline V lookup: CDR1 MDHEN, CDR2 SYDVKM. Written as DNA, the CDR3 is TGTGCCAGCAGTTATGGTGGAAGAGGGGGCACTGAAGCTTTCTTT. Its protein product is CASSYGGRGGTEAFF.

V usage is TRBV19 and J usage is TRBJ1-2; D is perhaps TRBD1 (6 bases). The V gene lost 7 bases and the J gene lost 4 bases, with 13 bases spanning the gap. The CDR3 extends over 13 amino acids. Germline CDR1 LNHDA, CDR2 SQIVND (reference sequence). This CDR3 reads CASNTGTPYGYTF. The CDR3, as DNA: TGTGCCAGTAATACGGGGACACCCTATGGCTACACCTTC.

This chain links TRBV4-2 with TRBJ1-6; D unresolved. Trimming stripped 4 bases from V and 8 bases from J, with 15 bases between. Germline V gene sequence: CDR1 LGHNA, CDR2 YNFKEQ. The CDR3 sequence is 15 residues long. The CDR3 coding sequence is TGTGCCAGCAGCCTAGGACCAAACGGGGATTCACCCCTCCACTTT. This sequence encodes CASSLGPNGDSPLHF.

The chain is built from TRBV20-1 and TRBJ2-3, with D possibly matching TRBD1 (5 bases). Trimming took off 7 bases at V and 6 bases at J, with 11 bases between the two ends. Looked up from germline, CDR1 is DFQATT and CDR2 is SNEGSKA (reference sequence). This CDR3 contains 11 residues. CDR3 protein: CSVGQGDTQYF. In DNA form, the CDR3 reads TGCAGTGTCGGTCAGGGTGATACGCAGTATTTT.

This clone was recorded a few times. This chain connects TRBV7-3 to TRBJ2-5, with D possibly being TRBD2 (6 bases). This CDR3 is built from 15 residues. V lost 5 bases and J 3 bases, leaving 16 bases between the germline ends. Germline V gene data show CDR1 as SGHTA and CDR2 as FQGTGA. CDR3 amino acids: CASSPFGTPEETQYF. The DNA of the CDR3 is TGTGCCAGCAGCCCCTTCGGGACTCCCGAAGAGACCCAGTACTTC.

V is TRBV20-1 and J is TRBJ1-2; D is undetermined. The V gene lost 3 bases and the J gene lost 3 bases, with 8 bases spanning the gap. The CDR3 has 12 residues. The V gene's germline CDR1 is DFQATT and CDR2 SNEGSKA (reference sequence). The CDR3 DNA reads as TGCAGTGCTAGTGTCCGTCACTATGGCTACACCTTC. Its protein product is CSASVRHYGYTF.

The chain joins TRBV27 to TRBJ2-3; D unresolved. Trimming shortened V by 0 bases and J by 7 bases, and 14 bases separated the two germline ends. Germline CDR1 MNHEY, CDR2 SMNVEV (reference sequence). The CDR3 contains 15 residues. This CDR3 reads CASSLSRLLLYTQYF. CDR3 nucleotides: TGTGCCAGCAGTTTATCCCGTTTATTACTTTATACGCAGTATTTT.

V usage is TRBV4-2 and J usage is TRBJ2-1, with a tentative D call TRBD2 (5 bases). V was cut by 1 base and J by 9 bases, with 13 bases left in between. CDR3 length: 14 amino acids. Germline loops: CDR1 LGHNA, CDR2 YNFKEQ. CDR3 DNA sequence: TGTGCCAGCAGCCAAGGACTCGGGATGGGTGAGCAGTTCTTC. Its protein is CASSQGLGMGEQFF.

The V call is TRBV5-1, the J call TRBJ2-3; D is unclear. The CDR3 contains 14 residues. Germline V gene data show CDR1 as SGHRS and CDR2 as YFSETQ. The V gene lost 0 bases and the J gene lost 4 bases, with 9 bases spanning the gap. The CDR3 region has the DNA TGCGCCAGCAGCTTGGCCCCCTTAGCAGATACGCAGTATTTT. This encodes CASSLAPLADTQYF.

The chain links TRBV5-1 to TRBJ2-3, with TRBD1 matching 10 bases. V trimming: 6 bases; J trimming: 7 bases; junction bases outside the gene matches: 8. The CDR3 consists of 14 residues. Germline V gene data show CDR1 as SGHRS and CDR2 as YFSETQ. The CDR3 loop reads CASTLRTGGNTQYF. CDR3 in DNA: TGCGCCAGCACGCTTAGGACAGGGGGAAATACGCAGTATTTT. The entire variable domain, with the rest obtained from reference TRBV5-1 and TRBJ2-3, is as follows: KAGVTQTPRYLIKTRGQQVTLSCSPISGHRSVSWYQQTPGQGLQFLFEYFSETQRNKGNFPGRFSGRQFSNSRSEMNVSTLELGDSALYLCASTLRTGGNTQYFGPGTRLTVL.

The chain links TRBV6-2 or TRBV6-3 to TRBJ2-2; 8 nucleotides match TRBD1. CDR1 and CDR2 (germline): MNHEY, SVGEGT. V gave up 6 bases and J gave up 0 bases; unmatched junction bases: 6. This CDR3 is 16 amino acids long. The CDR3 DNA reads as TGTGCCAGCAGCCGACAGGGGTTCGCGAACACCGGGGAGCTGTTTTTT. This encodes CASSRQGFANTGELFF.

Only one count was recorded for this clone. V usage is TRBV7-8 and J usage is TRBJ2-2; 9 bases fit TRBD2. V lost 2 bases, J lost 4 bases, and 5 bases stayed unmatched. Germline CDR1 SGHVS, CDR2 FQNEAQ. The CDR3 totals 16 residues. This CDR3 reads CASSLRGGGSTGELFF. The CDR3 nucleotides are TGTGCCAGCAGCTTACGCGGGGGGGGAAGCACCGGGGAGCTGTTTTTT.

The chain recombines TRBV4-2 with TRBJ2-1; 9 bases align to TRBD1. After removal of 4 bases from V and 6 bases from J, the junction contained 13 bases not matched to a gene. Germline values: CDR1 LGHNA, CDR2 YNFKEQ. The CDR3 totals 17 residues. CDR3 nucleotide sequence: TGTGCCAGCAGCCTAGTAACTCCGGGACAGGGATTCAATGAGCAGTTCTTC. Amino acids: CASSLVTPGQGFNEQFF.

The chain is built from TRBV5-4 and TRBJ2-5; TRBD2 matches at 9 bases. Germline CDR1 is SGHNT and CDR2 is YYREEE (reference sequence). J gave up 5 bases and V 1 base, and 12 bases lay outside the gene matches. The CDR3 is 17 residues long. The CDR3 here is CASSLNGGGGARETQYF. In DNA, the CDR3 is TGTGCCAGCAGCTTGAATGGTGGCGGGGGGGCCAGGGAGACCCAGTACTTC.

The CDR3: CASSLTYDRDYGYTF. The CDR3 DNA follows: TGCGCCAGCAGCTTAACCTATGACAGAGACTATGGCTACACCTTC. The chain joins TRBV5-1 to TRBJ1-2; D is perhaps TRBD1 (5 bases). This CDR3 spans 15 amino acids. CDR1 SGHRS and CDR2 YFSETQ come from the germline V gene. The V gene lost 2 bases and the J gene lost 3 bases, with 14 bases spanning the gap.

The chain carries TRBV9 and TRBJ2-2, with unresolved D. Trimming took 0 bases from V and 3 from J, leaving 12 bases between them. CDR1 and CDR2 (germline): SGDLS, YYNGEE. The CDR3 loop spans 16 amino acids. The CDR3: CASSVVPTSHTGELFF. CDR3 DNA: TGTGCCAGCAGCGTAGTTCCCACCAGTCACACCGGGGAGCTGTTTTTT.

This chain joins TRBV7-2 and TRBJ2-3, with D perhaps TRBD2 (5 bases). CDR3 length: 16 amino acids. Trimming removed 2 bases from V and 0 bases from J, with 12 bases in between. Germline V gene sequence: CDR1 SGHTA, CDR2 FQGNSA. In DNA form, the CDR3 reads TGTGCCAGCAGCTTATTTTCGTGGACTAGCACAGATACGCAGTATTTT. Its protein is CASSLFSWTSTDTQYF.

This clone appeared a single time. The CDR3 loop is CASSLRGSPLHF. In DNA form, the CDR3 reads TGTGCCAGCAGCTTGAGGGGATCACCCCTCCACTTT. This chain joins TRBV5-4 and TRBJ1-6, with D tentatively TRBD1 (5 bases). The CDR3 extends over 12 amino acids. In germline, CDR1 is SGHNT, CDR2 YYREEE (reference sequence). Between the trimmed V and J ends, which lost 1 base and 10 bases, there was a span of 6 bases.

As DNA, the CDR3 is TGTGCCAGCAGCCAGTCCTACGAGCAGTACTTC. Translation: CASSQSYEQYF. This chain uses TRBV11-2 with TRBJ2-7; no definite D call. The CDR3 runs 11 residues. Germline V lookup: CDR1 SGHAT, CDR2 FQNNGV. V lost 5 bases and J 1 base, leaving 3 bases between the germline ends.

V gene TRBV14 combines with J gene TRBJ1-2; tentatively, D is TRBD1 (6 bases). V lost 4 bases and J 2 bases, leaving 8 bases between the germline ends. The CDR3 loop spans 13 amino acids. Looked up from germline, CDR1 is SGHDN and CDR2 is FVKESK. This chain's CDR3 is CASSPGQNYGYTF. CDR3 coding DNA: TGTGCCAGCAGCCCCGGACAGAACTATGGCTACACCTTC.

In the case of this clone: Within the sample, other DNA sequences also encode this same CDR3. The V gene is TRBV2, the J gene TRBJ2-7; no clear D. This CDR3 comprises 11 residues. Germline lookup yields CDR1 SNHLY and CDR2 FYNNEI. Between the trimmed V and J ends, which lost 6 bases and 5 bases, there was a span of 8 bases. The DNA of the CDR3 is TGTGCCAGCAGAGCCAATAACGAGCAGTACTTC. It yields the protein CASRANNEQYF.